A selection of T cell receptor beta chains follows, all from one sample in a study of CD8 T cells in ankylosing spondylitis. MiXCR, run by TCRdb on the 5' RACE reads, gives a single entry per CDR3 protein. The table records approximately 300,000 distinct CDR3 sequences, around 8% of them present only once. The sequenced sample was blood, either unsorted or a sorted T cell fraction (not recorded which). Every receptor here comes from a male donor with ankylosing spondylitis. Both conserved end residues are part of each CDR3. The order of the fields is V gene, D gene, J gene, clone size, CDR3 DNA, CDR3 protein. A D gene is named only where the DNA matches it firmly. For some rows the clone size is stated as once, few or many, or as a class when expanded; others skip it.

>TRBV3-1|.|TRBJ1-2|.
TGTGCCAGCAGCCCGACCAGGGGCGGGTACTATGGCTACACCTTC
CASSPTRGGYYGYTF
>TRBV5-1|.|TRBJ2-7|many
TGCGCCAGCAGCTTGGAATACAGGGACGACGAGCAGTACTTC
CASSLEYRDDEQYF
>TRBV12-3/TRBV12-4|TRBD1|TRBJ1-1|many
TGTGCCAGCAGAGAGGACAGGCCGAACACTGAAGCTTTCTTT
CASREDRPNTEAFF
>TRBV9|TRBD2|TRBJ2-7|once
TGTGCCAGCAGCGACGGAACTAGCGGGGTGGGCGAGCAGTACTTC
CASSDGTSGVGEQYF
>TRBV4-1|.|TRBJ1-1|many
TGCGCCAGCAGCCAAGGGTTCACTGAAGCTTTCTTT
CASSQGFTEAFF
>TRBV5-1|.|TRBJ2-7|many
TGCGCCAGCAGCTGGGGCGGGACTTCGTCTATGGACGAGCAGTACTTC
CASSWGGTSSMDEQYF
>TRBV29-1|TRBD1|TRBJ2-7|many
TGCAGCGTTGCAGGTAAAGGACAGGGCGATCCCTACGAGCAGTACTTC
CSVAGKGQGDPYEQYF
>TRBV7-3|.|TRBJ2-3|few
TGTGCCAGCAGCTTAACCAGCATCCGAACAGATACGCAGTATTTT
CASSLTSIRTDTQYF
>TRBV18|.|TRBJ2-5|few
TGTGCCAGCTCACCACGTGTACCACGAGAGACCCAGTACTTC
CASSPRVPRETQYF
>TRBV5-1|TRBD1|TRBJ2-5|.
TGCGCCAGCAGCTGGGACCCCGGACAGGGGCCTGGGGCCCAGTACTTC
CASSWDPGQGPGAQYF
>TRBV6-2/TRBV6-3|TRBD2|TRBJ2-1|many
TGTGCCAGCAGCCCGCTACTACTCGGACTAGCGGGTGTCACCGGGGAGCAGTTCTTC
CASSPLLLGLAGVTGEQFF
>TRBV7-8|TRBD1|TRBJ2-4|.
TGTGCCAGCAGCTCCGCCTACAGGGGGGAAAACATTCAGTACTTC
CASSSAYRGENIQYF
>TRBV28|.|TRBJ2-4|.
TGTGCCAGCAGTCCTCGGCCCCAAAGCTTTCAGTACTTC
CASSPRPQSFQYF
>TRBV27|.|TRBJ1-5|.
TGTGCCAGCAGTCCAACCCCCACCTTGACAGGTTATCAGCCCCAGCATTTT
CASSPTPTLTGYQPQHF
>TRBV7-2|.|TRBJ2-1|.
TGTGCCAGCAGCTTAGAGCCGGGGGTCAGTAATGAGCAGTTCTTC
CASSLEPGVSNEQFF
>TRBV20-1|TRBD1|TRBJ2-7|.
TGCAGTGTCGTAAACAGGGGGAACCACGAGCAGTACTTC
CSVVNRGNHEQYF
>TRBV27|.|TRBJ2-5|.
TGTGCCAGCAGTTTCCGAACAGGGAACCGACAAGAGACCCAGTACTTC
CASSFRTGNRQETQYF
>TRBV20-1|TRBD2|TRBJ2-3|few
TGCAGTGCTAGAAGGACTAGCGGGGGATCCACAGATACGCAGTATTTT
CSARRTSGGSTDTQYF
>TRBV15|.|TRBJ2-4|.
TGTGCCACCAGCAGGGGATTTTCTAGCAACATTCAGTACTTC
CATSRGFSSNIQYF
>TRBV27|TRBD1|TRBJ1-1|.
TGTGCCAGCAGTCACGGGGACAGGGCCAGTGAAGCTTTCTTT
CASSHGDRASEAFF
>TRBV28|.|TRBJ2-4|.
TGTGCCAGCAGCTCGGACAGCTGGGGAGCCAAAAACATTCAGTACTTC
CASSSDSWGAKNIQYF
>TRBV4-2|TRBD1|TRBJ2-7|.
TGTGCCAGCAGCCTTCCCGGGGACAGGGGCTACGAGCAGTACTTC
CASSLPGDRGYEQYF